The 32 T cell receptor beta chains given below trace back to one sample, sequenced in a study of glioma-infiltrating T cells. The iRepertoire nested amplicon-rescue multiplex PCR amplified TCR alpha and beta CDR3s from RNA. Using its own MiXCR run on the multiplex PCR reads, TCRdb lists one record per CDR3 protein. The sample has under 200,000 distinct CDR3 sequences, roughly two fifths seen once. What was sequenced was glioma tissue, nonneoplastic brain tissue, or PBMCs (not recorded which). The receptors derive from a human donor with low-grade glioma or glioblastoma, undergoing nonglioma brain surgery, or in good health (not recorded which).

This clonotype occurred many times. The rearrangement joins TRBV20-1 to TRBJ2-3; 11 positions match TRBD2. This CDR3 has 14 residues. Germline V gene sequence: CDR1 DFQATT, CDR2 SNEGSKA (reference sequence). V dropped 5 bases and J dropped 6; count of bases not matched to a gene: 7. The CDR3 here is CSAGTSGSMDTQYF. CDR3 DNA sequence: TGCAGTGCTGGAACTAGCGGGAGTATGGATACGCAGTATTTT.

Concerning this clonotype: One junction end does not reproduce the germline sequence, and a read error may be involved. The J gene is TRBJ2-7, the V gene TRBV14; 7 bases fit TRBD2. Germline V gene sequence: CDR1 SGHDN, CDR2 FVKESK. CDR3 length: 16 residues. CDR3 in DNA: TGTGCCGGCAGCCCTGTTAAAGCGGGGACCACCAACGAGCAGTACTTC. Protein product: CAGSPVKAGTTNEQYF.

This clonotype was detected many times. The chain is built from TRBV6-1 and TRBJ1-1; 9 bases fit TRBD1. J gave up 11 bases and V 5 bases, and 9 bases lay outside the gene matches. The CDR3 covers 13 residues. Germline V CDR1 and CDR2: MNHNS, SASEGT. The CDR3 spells CASSLWTGAEAFF. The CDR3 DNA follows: TGTGCCAGCAGTCTCTGGACAGGGGCGGAGGCTTTCTTT.

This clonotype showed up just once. In DNA, the CDR3 is TGTGCCAGCAGCATTTTCCCTAGCGGTCTCCCCTACGAGCAGTACTTC. Its translation: CASSIFPSGLPYEQYF. The chain carries TRBV7-2 and TRBJ2-7; TRBD2 matches 7 bases. Germline CDR1 SGHTA, CDR2 FQGNSA. The CDR3 has 16 residues. V shed 5 bases and J 2 bases; nucleotides not matched to a gene: 12.

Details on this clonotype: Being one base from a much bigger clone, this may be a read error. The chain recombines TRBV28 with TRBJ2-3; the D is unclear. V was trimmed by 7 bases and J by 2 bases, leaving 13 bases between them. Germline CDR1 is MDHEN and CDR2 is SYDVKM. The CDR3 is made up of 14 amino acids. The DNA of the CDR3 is TGTGCCAGCATGTCTAGTCAGTCCACAGATACGCAGTATTTT. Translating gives CASMSSQSTDTQYF.

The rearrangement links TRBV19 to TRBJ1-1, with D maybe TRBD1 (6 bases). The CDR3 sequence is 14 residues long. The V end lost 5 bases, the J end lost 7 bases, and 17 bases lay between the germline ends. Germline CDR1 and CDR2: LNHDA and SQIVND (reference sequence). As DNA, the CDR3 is TGTGCCAGTAGTCCTGGGGGGCTACAGAGTGAAGCTTTCTTT. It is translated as CASSPGGLQSEAFF.

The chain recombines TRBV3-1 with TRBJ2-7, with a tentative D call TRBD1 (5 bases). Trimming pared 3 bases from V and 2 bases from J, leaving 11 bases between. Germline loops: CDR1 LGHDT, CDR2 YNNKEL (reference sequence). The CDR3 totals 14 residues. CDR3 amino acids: CASSHLGRPYEQYF. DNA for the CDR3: TGTGCCAGCAGCCACCTGGGGCGCCCCTACGAGCAGTACTTC.

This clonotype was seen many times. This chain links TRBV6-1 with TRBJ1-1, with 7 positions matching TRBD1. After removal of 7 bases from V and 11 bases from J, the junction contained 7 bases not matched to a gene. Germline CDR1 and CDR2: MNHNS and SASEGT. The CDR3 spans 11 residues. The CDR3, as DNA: TGTGCCAGCACCTTACAGGGGATGGCTTTCTTT. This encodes CASTLQGMAFF.

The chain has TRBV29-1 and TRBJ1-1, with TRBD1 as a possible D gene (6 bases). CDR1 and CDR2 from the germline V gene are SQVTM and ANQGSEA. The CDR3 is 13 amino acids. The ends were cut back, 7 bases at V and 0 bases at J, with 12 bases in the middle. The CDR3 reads CSGGGGMNTEAFF. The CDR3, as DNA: TGCAGCGGAGGGGGGGGAATGAACACTGAAGCTTTCTTT.

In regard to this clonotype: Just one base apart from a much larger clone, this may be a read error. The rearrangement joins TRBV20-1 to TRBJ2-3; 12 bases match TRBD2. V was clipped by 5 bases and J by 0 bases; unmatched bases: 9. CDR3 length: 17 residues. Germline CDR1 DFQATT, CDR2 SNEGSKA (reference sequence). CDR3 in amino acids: CSAERTSGVVSTDTQYF. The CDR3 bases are TGCAGTGCTGAGAGGACTAGCGGGGTGGTAAGCACAGATACGCAGTATTTT.

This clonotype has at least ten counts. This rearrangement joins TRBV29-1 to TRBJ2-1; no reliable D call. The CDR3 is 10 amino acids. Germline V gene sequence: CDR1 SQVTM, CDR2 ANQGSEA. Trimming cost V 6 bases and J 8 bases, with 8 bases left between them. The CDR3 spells CSVANDEQFF. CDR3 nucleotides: TGCAGCGTGGCCAACGATGAGCAGTTCTTC.

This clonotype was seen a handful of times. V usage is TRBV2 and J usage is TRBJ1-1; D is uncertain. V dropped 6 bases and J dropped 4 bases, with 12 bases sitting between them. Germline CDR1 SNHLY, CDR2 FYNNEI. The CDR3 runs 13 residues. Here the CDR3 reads CASSFLSGTEAFF. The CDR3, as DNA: TGTGCCAGCAGCTTCTTGTCTGGCACTGAAGCTTTCTTT.

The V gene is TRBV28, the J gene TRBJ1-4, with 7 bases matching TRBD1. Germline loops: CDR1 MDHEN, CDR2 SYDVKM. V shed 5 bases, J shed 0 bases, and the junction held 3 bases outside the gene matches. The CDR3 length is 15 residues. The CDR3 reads CASSATGATNEKLFF. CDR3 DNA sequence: TGTGCCAGCAGTGCCACAGGGGCAACTAATGAAAAACTGTTTTTT.

The CDR3, as DNA: TGTGCCAGCAGCCAAGTAGGATTATCGGAGACCCAGTACTTC. This codes for CASSQVGLSETQYF. The rearrangement joins TRBV7-6 to TRBJ2-5, with D uncertain. Germline V gene lookup returns CDR1 SGHVS and CDR2 FNYEAQ. This CDR3 is 14 amino acids long. V was clipped by 5 bases and J by 5 bases, with 15 bases between them.

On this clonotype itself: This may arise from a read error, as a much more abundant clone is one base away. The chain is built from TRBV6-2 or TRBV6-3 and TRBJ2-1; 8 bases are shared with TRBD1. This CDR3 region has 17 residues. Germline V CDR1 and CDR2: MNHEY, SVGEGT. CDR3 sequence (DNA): TGTGTCAGCAGTTATGTCAGGGGGCAGGGCGGGCACAATGAGCAGTTCTTC. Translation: CVSSYVRGQGGHNEQFF.

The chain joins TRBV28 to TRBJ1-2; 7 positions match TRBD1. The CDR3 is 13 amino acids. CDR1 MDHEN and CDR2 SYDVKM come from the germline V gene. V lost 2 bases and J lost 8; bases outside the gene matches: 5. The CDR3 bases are TGTGCCAGCAGTTTAACTGCAGGGGGAGGCTACACCTTC. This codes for CASSLTAGGGYTF.

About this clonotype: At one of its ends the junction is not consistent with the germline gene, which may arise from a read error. DNA of the CDR3: TGTGCCAGCAGCACCGGACAAACAGATACGCAGGATTTT. Translation: CASSTGQTDTQDF. V gene TRBV5-4 combines with J gene TRBJ2-3; possibly TRBD1 for D (5 bases). Germline assignment: CDR1 SGHNT and CDR2 YYREEE (reference sequence). This CDR3 comprises 13 residues. The full variable domain, completed using reference TRBV5-4 and TRBJ2-3, is ETGVTQSPTHLIKTRGQQVTLRCSSQSGHNTVSWYQQALGQGPQFIFQYYREEENGRGNFPPRFSGLQFPNYSSELNVNALELDDSALYLCASSTGQTDTQDFGPGTRLTVL.

As DNA, the CDR3 is TGTGCCAGTAGACTGCCGATTAGCTGGAGCCCCTACAATGAGCAGTTCTTC. Translating it yields CASRLPISWSPYNEQFF. The chain recombines TRBV19 with TRBJ2-1; D is unresolved. The CDR3 sequence is 17 residues long. The V gene's germline CDR1 is LNHDA and CDR2 SQIVND (reference sequence). The V and J ends lost 6 bases and 2 bases respectively, with 20 bases between them.

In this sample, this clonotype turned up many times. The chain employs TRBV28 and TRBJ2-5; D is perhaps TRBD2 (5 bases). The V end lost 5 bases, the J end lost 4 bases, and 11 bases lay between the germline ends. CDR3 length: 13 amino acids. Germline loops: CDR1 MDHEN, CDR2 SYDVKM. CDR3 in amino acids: CASSAPRGETQYF. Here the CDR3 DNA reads TGTGCCAGCAGTGCACCCCGGGGAGAGACCCAGTACTTC.

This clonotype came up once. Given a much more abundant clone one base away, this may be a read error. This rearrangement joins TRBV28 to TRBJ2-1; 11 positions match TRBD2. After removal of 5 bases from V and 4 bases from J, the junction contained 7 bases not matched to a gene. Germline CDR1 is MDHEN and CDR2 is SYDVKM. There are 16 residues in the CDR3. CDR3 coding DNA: TGTGCCAGCAGTGTTCTAGCGGGAGGTCAATACAATGAGCAGTTCTTC. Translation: CASSVLAGGQYNEQFF.

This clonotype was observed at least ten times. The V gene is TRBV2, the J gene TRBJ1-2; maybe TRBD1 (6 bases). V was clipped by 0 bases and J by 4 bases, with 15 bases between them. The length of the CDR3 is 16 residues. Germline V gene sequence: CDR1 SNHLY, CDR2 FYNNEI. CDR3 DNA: TGTGCCAGCAGTGAAGCGTTACAGGGTCTAGGCTATGGCTACACCTTC. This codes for CASSEALQGLGYGYTF.

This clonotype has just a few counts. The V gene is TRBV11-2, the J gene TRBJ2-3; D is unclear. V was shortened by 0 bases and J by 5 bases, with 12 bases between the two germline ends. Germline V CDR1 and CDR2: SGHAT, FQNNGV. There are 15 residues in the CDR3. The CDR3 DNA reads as TGTGCCAGCAGCTTAGATTCGTCGGTAGGAGATACGCAGTATTTT. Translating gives CASSLDSSVGDTQYF.

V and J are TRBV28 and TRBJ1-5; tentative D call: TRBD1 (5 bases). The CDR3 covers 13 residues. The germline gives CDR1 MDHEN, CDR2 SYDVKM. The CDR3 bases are TGTGTTAGCAGTTTGAGGGGTAGTCAGCCCCAGCATTTT. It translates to CVSSLRGSQPQHF.

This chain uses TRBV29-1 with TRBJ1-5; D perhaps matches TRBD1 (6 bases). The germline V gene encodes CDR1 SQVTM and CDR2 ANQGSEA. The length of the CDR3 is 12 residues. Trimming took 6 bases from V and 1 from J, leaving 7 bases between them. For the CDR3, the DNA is TGCAGCGTAGGACAGAGCAATCAGCCCCAGCATTTT. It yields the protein CSVGQSNQPQHF.

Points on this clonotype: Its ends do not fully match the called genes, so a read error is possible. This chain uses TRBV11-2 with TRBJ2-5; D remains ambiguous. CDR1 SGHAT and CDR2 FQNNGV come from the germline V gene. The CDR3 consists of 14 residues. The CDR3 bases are TGTGCCAGCAACACGCCAGTCCACCAAGAGACCCAGTGCTTC. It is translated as CASNTPVHQETQCF.

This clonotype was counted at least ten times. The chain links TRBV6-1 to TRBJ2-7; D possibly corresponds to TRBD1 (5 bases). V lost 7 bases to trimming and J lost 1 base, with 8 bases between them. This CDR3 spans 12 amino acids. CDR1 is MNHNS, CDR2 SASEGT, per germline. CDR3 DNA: TGTGCCAGCAAAGGGGTTTCCTACGAGCAGTACTTC. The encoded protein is CASKGVSYEQYF.

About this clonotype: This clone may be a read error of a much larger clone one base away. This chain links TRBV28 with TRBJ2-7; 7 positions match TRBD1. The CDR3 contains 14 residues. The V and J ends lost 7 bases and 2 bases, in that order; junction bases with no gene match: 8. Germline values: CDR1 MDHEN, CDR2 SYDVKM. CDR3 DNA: TGTGCCAGCATCAGTGGGGACAGTACCTACGAGCAGTACTTC. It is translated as CASISGDSTYEQYF. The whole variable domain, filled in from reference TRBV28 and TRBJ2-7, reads DVKVTQSSRYLVKRTGEKVFLECVQDMDHENMFWYRQDPGLGLRLIYFSYDVKMKEKGDIPEGYSVSREKKERFSLILESASTNQTSMYLCASISGDSTYEQYFGPGTRLTVT.

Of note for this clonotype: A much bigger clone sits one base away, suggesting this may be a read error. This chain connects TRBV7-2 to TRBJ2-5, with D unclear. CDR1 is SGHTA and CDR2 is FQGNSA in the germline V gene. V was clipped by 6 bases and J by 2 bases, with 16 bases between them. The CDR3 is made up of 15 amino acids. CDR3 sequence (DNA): TGTGCCAGCAGATACCGAGGCACCCTACAAGAGACCCAGTACTTC. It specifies CASRYRGTLQETQYF.

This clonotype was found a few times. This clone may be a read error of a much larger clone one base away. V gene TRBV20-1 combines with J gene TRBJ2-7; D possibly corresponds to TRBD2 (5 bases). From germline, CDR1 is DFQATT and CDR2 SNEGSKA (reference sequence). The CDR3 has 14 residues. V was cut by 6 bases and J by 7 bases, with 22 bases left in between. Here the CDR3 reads CSAYRGLEGNEQYF. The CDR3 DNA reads TGCAGTGCGTATCGTGGGCTAGAGGGAAATGAGCAGTACTTC.

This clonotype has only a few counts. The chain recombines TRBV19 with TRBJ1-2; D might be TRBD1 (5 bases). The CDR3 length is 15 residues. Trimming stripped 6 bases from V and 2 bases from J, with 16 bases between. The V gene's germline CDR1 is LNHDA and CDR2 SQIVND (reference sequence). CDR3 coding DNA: TGTGCCAGTAGCACCAAAGTGGGGCCGAACTATGGCTACACCTTC. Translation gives CASSTKVGPNYGYTF.

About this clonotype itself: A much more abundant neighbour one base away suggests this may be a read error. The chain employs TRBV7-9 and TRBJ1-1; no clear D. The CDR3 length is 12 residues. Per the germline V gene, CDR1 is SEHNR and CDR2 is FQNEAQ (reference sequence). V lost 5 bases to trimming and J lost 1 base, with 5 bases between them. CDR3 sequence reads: CASSIWNTEAFF. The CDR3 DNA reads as TGTGCCAGCAGCATTTGGAACACTGAAGCTTTCTTT. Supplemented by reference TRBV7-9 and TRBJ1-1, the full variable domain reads DTGVSQNPRHKITKRGQNVTFRCDPISEHNRLYWYRQTLGQGPEFLTYFQNEAQLEKSRLLSDRFSAERPKGSFSTLEIQRTEQGDSAMYLCASSIWNTEAFFGQGTRLTVV.

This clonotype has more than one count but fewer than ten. In DNA form, the CDR3 reads TGTGCCATCAGTGGGGCCCTTTACAATGAGCAGTTCTTC. Translation gives CAISGALYNEQFF. V gene TRBV10-3 combines with J gene TRBJ2-1; D gene uncertain. V lost 4 bases and J lost 4, with 8 bases in between. The V gene's germline CDR1 is ENHRY and CDR2 SYGVKD. The CDR3 contains 13 residues.